A single sample is the source of the 25 T cell receptor beta chains below, sequenced in a study of shared clonotypes between healthy human individuals. Produced via immunoSEQ multiplex PCR; TCRdb's table is partial and in-frame only. Altogether 470,000 or so clones are present, about 85% being singletons, with the ten largest covering more than 9.5%. Sequences were obtained from PBMCs. The receptor source for this set is a woman aged 40-49 years in good health. Some clones in this sample may be carry-over from other donors' samples.

In the case of this clone: This sample includes further DNA sequences coding for the same CDR3. This rearrangement joins TRBV5-1 to TRBJ2-6; possibly TRBD1 for D (5 bases). From germline, CDR1 is SGHRS and CDR2 YFSETQ. The CDR3 consists of 16 residues. V lost 1 base and J lost 0, with 8 bases in between. The CDR3 DNA reads as TGCGCCAGCAGCTTGACAGGTTCCTCTGGGGCCAACGTCCTGACTTTC. Its translation: CASSLTGSSGANVLTF.

The chain joins TRBV7-8 to TRBJ2-5, with D uncertain. CDR3 length equals 15 residues. Germline lookup yields CDR1 SGHVS and CDR2 FQNEAQ. V was clipped by 6 bases and J by 11 bases, with 25 bases between them. The CDR3 DNA reads as TGTGCCAGCAGTTTCCTCCGCTACTCACCTTACAAGCAGTACTTC. It specifies CASSFLRYSPYKQYF.

Note on this clone: Given a far larger clone just one base away, this is likely a sequencing read error. Other DNA sequences in this specimen translate into the identical CDR3. The chain links TRBV29-1 to TRBJ1-1; no definite D call. The CDR3 has 13 residues. The germline V gene has CDR1 SQVTM and CDR2 ANQGSEA. CDR3 sequence (DNA): TGCAGCGTTGCATTTGGTCTGAACACTGAAGCCTTCTTT. Amino acids: CSVAFGLNTEAFF.

This clone has a single count. This probably arose from a read error, given a far larger clone one base away. The CDR3 reads CASSEGVQGVHETQYF. CDR3 DNA: TGTGCCAGCAGTGAAGGGGTACAGGGAGTCCATGAGACCCAGTACTTC. This chain links TRBV2 with TRBJ2-5; the D gene is possibly TRBD1 (6 bases). Germline V gives CDR1 SNHLY, CDR2 FYNNEI. Trimming shortened V by 1 base and J by 5 bases, and 17 bases separated the two germline ends. The CDR3 has 16 residues. Using reference TRBV2 and TRBJ2-5 for the parts outside the CDR3, the full variable domain is EPEVTQTPSHQVTQMGQEVILRCVPISNHLYFYWYRQILGQKVEFLVSFYNNEISEKSEIFDDQFSVERPDGSNFTLKIRSTKLEDSAMYFCASSEGVQGVHETQYFGPGTRLLVL.

V and J are TRBV6-5 and TRBJ2-7; D ambiguous. CDR1 MNHEY and CDR2 SVGAGI come from the germline V gene. This CDR3 contains 15 residues. Trimming shortened V by 2 bases and J by 0 bases, and 11 bases separated the two germline ends. The CDR3 spells CASSYEAGYSYEQYF. DNA of the CDR3: TGTGCCAGCAGTTACGAGGCAGGCTACTCCTACGAGCAGTACTTC.

Comment on this clone: This is likely an artifact of a read error, given a far larger clone one base away. V and J are TRBV5-1 and TRBJ1-2, with TRBD1 as a possible D gene (6 bases). CDR1 and CDR2 from the germline V gene are SGHRS and YFSETQ. There are 14 residues in the CDR3. V was clipped by 0 bases and J by 6 bases, with 12 bases between them. CDR3 loop: CASSLDPQGHGYTF. CDR3 DNA sequence: TGCGCCAGCAGCTTGGACCCACAGGGCCATGGCTACACCTTC.

The table lists this clone with a count of one. A read error may explain this, as a much larger clone is one base away. This chain connects TRBV5-4 to TRBJ1-5, with D hard to call. Germline CDR1 and CDR2: SGHNT and YYREEE (reference sequence). The CDR3 consists of 11 residues. Trimming took off 1 base at V and 4 bases at J, with 0 bases between the two ends. CDR3 loop: CASSLNQPQHF. The CDR3 DNA follows: TGTGCCAGCAGCTTGAATCAGCCCCAGCATTTT. Variable domain in full (rest from reference TRBV5-4 and TRBJ1-5): ETGVTQSPTHLIKTRGQQVTLRCSSQSGHNTVSWYQQALGQGPQFIFQYYREEENGRGNFPPRFSGLQFPNYSSELNVNALELDDSALYLCASSLNQPQHFGDGTRLSIL.

This sequence joins TRBV9 and TRBJ1-4; TRBD1 aligns across 8 bases. CDR3 length equals 14 residues. The germline V gene encodes CDR1 SGDLS and CDR2 YYNGEE. The V and J ends lost 3 bases and 4 bases, in that order; junction bases with no gene match: 2. CDR3 loop: CASSAGQDNEKLFF. CDR3 DNA sequence: TGTGCCAGCAGCGCGGGACAGGATAATGAAAAACTGTTTTTT.

Remarks on this clone: The sample contains more than one DNA sequence encoding this CDR3. This chain uses TRBV10-3 with TRBJ2-3; TRBD2 matches at 7 bases. With V trimmed by 0 bases and J by 3 bases, 3 bases remained unmatched. This CDR3 region has 15 residues. CDR1 is ENHRY and CDR2 is SYGVKD in the germline V gene. CDR3 DNA: TGTGCCATCAGTGAGTCTTTAGCGGGTACAGATACGCAGTATTTT. It yields the protein CAISESLAGTDTQYF.

CDR3 coding DNA: TGTGCCAGCAAGGCAGGGCAATTATCTGAAGCTTTCTTT. Translated, it gives CASKAGQLSEAFF. The genes are TRBV7-9 and TRBJ1-1, with D perhaps TRBD1 (5 bases). CDR3 length equals 13 residues. Trimming stripped 7 bases from V and 6 bases from J, with 15 bases between. Germline V gives CDR1 SEHNR, CDR2 FQNEAQ (reference sequence).

V and J are TRBV5-6 and TRBJ2-3; D unclear. Germline-derived CDR1 and CDR2 are SGHDT and YYEEEE. This CDR3 spans 15 amino acids. The V end lost 0 bases, the J end lost 2 bases, and 10 bases lay between the germline ends. CDR3 in DNA: TGTGCCAGCAGCTTGGCTGCGGTATTCACAGATACGCAGTATTTT. As protein: CASSLAAVFTDTQYF.

CDR3 loop: CAISRDNNQPQHF. The DNA of the CDR3 is TGTGCCATCAGCCGGGACAACAATCAGCCCCAGCATTTT. V is TRBV6-6 and J is TRBJ1-5, with a tentative D call TRBD1 (6 bases). The germline gives CDR1 MNHNY, CDR2 SVGAGI (reference sequence). This CDR3 has 13 amino acids. Trimming stripped 10 bases from V and 3 bases from J, with 13 bases between.

This clone has more than one count but fewer than ten. The V and J genes are TRBV7-2 and TRBJ2-1; TRBD1 agrees at 10 bases. V lost 7 bases to trimming and J lost 7 bases; unmatched junction nucleotides: 4. Germline V lookup: CDR1 SGHTA, CDR2 FQGNSA. The CDR3 totals 13 residues. The CDR3 DNA follows: TGTGCCAGCACGGGACAGGGGAGAAATGAGCAGTTCTTC. This translates into CASTGQGRNEQFF.

This chain uses TRBV11-2 with TRBJ2-7; D is unresolved. The germline V gene encodes CDR1 SGHAT and CDR2 FQNNGV. This CDR3 is 13 amino acids long. Trimming took 1 base from V and 2 from J, leaving 6 bases between them. In DNA form, the CDR3 reads TGTGCCAGCAGCTTAGTCAGTACCTACGAGCAGTACTTC. Encoded protein: CASSLVSTYEQYF.

The chain links TRBV5-5 to TRBJ2-2; D is unresolved. Trimming pared 2 bases from V and 7 bases from J, leaving 15 bases between. CDR3 size: 15 residues. CDR1 is SGHKS, CDR2 YYEKEE, per germline (reference sequence). In DNA, the CDR3 is TGTGCCAGCAGCTTTTCAAGGGTTGTAGGCGGGGAGCTGTTTTTT. This codes for CASSFSRVVGGELFF.

Of note for this clone: This probably arose from a read error, given a far larger clone one base away. The gene calls are TRBV27 and TRBJ1-2, with no clear D. The ends were cut back, 0 bases at V and 4 bases at J, with 12 bases in the middle. CDR3 length equals 15 residues. Germline-derived CDR1 and CDR2 are MNHEY and SMNVEV (reference sequence). Here the CDR3 reads CASSLSQWVGYGYTF. The CDR3 DNA follows: TGTGCCAGCAGTTTATCGCAGTGGGTGGGCTATGGCTACACCTTC.

The chain links TRBV2 to TRBJ2-2, with 11 positions matching TRBD2. Trimming took 10 bases from V and 3 from J; bases not matched to a gene: 4. The CDR3 length is 14 residues. Germline CDR1 and CDR2: SNHLY and FYNNEI. The CDR3 DNA is TGTGCCACCGGGACTAGCGGTTACACCGGGGAGCTGTTTTTT. This translates into CATGTSGYTGELFF.

This clone was counted ten times or more. The chain is built from TRBV10-2 and TRBJ1-6; maybe TRBD1 (6 bases). With 6 bases removed from V and 7 bases from J, the gap between germline ends came to 19 bases. CDR1 and CDR2 (germline): WSHSY, SAAADI. This CDR3 comprises 16 residues. The CDR3 loop is CASRAGEGLWNSPLHF. The CDR3 DNA is TGCGCCAGCAGGGCAGGGGAGGGACTATGGAATTCACCCCTCCACTTT.

This clone was found many times. Other DNA sequences in the same sample also yield this CDR3. As DNA, the CDR3 is TGCAGCGTTGTCTTAGGTGCAGATACGCAGTATTTT. This sequence encodes CSVVLGADTQYF. The chain has TRBV29-1 and TRBJ2-3, with D unclear. The CDR3 length is 12 residues. Germline V lookup: CDR1 SQVTM, CDR2 ANQGSEA. The V end lost 4 bases, the J end lost 4 bases, and 9 bases lay between the germline ends.

To note about this clone: This likely traces to a read error, being one base from a far larger clone. This same CDR3 is encoded by further DNA sequences in the sample. The V gene is TRBV25-1, the J gene TRBJ1-1, with D maybe TRBD1 (6 bases). Germline CDR1 reads MGHDK; CDR2 reads SYGVNS. The CDR3 totals 15 residues. Here the CDR3 reads CASSARTDRNTEAFF. In DNA form, the CDR3 reads TGTGCCAGTAGTGCTCGGACGGACAGGAACACTGAAGCTTTCTTT.

The chain uses TRBV4-3 and TRBJ2-2; D tentatively reads TRBD1 or TRBD2 (6 bases each). This CDR3 comprises 16 residues. Germline V lookup: CDR1 LGHNA, CDR2 YSLEER. V was clipped by 1 base and J by 6 bases, with 15 bases between them. The CDR3 sequence: CASSQGSYGGPGELFF. The CDR3 DNA reads as TGCGCCAGCAGCCAAGGGAGCTACGGGGGCCCCGGGGAGCTGTTTTTT.

The V call is TRBV20-1, the J call TRBJ1-2, with TRBD1 as a possible D gene (5 bases). The ends were cut back, 0 bases at V and 8 bases at J, with 7 bases in the middle. The CDR3 contains 11 residues. The germline gives CDR1 DFQATT, CDR2 SNEGSKA (reference sequence). The CDR3 bases are TGCAGTGCTAGAGATCGACAGGGCTACACCTTC. Translated: CSARDRQGYTF.

This clone showed up just once. Other nucleotide sequences in the sample specify the same CDR3. This chain uses TRBV6-5 with TRBJ1-1, with D maybe TRBD1 (6 bases). The V end was cut by 6 bases, the J end by 3 bases, with 8 bases between. This CDR3 has 12 amino acids. Germline lookup yields CDR1 MNHEY and CDR2 SVGAGI. The CDR3 bases are TGTGCCAGCAGCAGGGGAGACACTGAAGCTTTCTTT. This encodes CASSRGDTEAFF.

The chain joins TRBV7-3 to TRBJ2-2; D could derive from TRBD1 or TRBD2 (5 bases each). Germline-derived CDR1 and CDR2 are SGHTA and FQGTGA. V was pared by 5 bases and J by 6 bases, with 13 bases between. The CDR3 sequence is 14 residues long. This CDR3 is CASSAVGGAGELFF. The CDR3 DNA follows: TGTGCCAGCAGCGCCGTTGGGGGTGCCGGGGAGCTGTTTTTT.

This sequence joins TRBV29-1 and TRBJ2-6; no clear D. Trimming removed 2 bases at V and 0 bases at J, with 2 bases between. Germline V gene sequence: CDR1 SQVTM, CDR2 ANQGSEA. This CDR3 has 13 amino acids. The CDR3 region has the DNA TGCAGCGTTGAAATCTCTGGGGCCAACGTCCTGACTTTC. Translated: CSVEISGANVLTF.